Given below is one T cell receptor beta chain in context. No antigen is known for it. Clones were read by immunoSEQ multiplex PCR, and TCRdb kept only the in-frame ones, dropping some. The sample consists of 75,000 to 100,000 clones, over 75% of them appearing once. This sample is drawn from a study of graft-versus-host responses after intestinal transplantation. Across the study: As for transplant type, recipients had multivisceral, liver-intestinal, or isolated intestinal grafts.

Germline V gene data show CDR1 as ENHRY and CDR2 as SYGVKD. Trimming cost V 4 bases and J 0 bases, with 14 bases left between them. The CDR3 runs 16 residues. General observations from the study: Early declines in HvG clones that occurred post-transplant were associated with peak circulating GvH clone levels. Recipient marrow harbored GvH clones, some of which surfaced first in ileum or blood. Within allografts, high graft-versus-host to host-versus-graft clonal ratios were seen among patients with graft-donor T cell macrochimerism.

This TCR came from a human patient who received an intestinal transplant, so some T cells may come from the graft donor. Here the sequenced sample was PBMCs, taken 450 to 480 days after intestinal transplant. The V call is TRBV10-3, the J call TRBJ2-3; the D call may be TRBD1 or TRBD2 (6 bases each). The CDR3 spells CAISGGTLPSTDTQYF. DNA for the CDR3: TGTGCCATCAGTGGCGGGACACTCCCTAGCACAGATACGCAGTATTTT.